This passage covers 18 T cell receptor beta chains from one sample sequenced in a study of shared clonotypes between healthy human individuals. Data came from immunoSEQ multiplex PCR; TCRdb stores just in-frame clones and leaves some out. The sample records fewer than 1.4 million clones, about 84% being singletons. The sample was memory CD4+ T cells from PBMCs. Subset of the sample: CD45RA-negative fraction. The receptors were gathered from a man aged 18 to 29 in good health. Some clones in this sample may be carry-over from other donors' samples.

V and J are TRBV2 and TRBJ2-3; 10 bases align to TRBD2. CDR3 length: 14 residues. Germline-derived CDR1 and CDR2 are SNHLY and FYNNEI. The V gene end was trimmed by 5 bases and the J gene end by 8 bases; junction bases not matched to a gene: 7. This CDR3 is CASSSGTSVFTQYF. CDR3 DNA sequence: TGTGCCAGCAGTTCCGGGACTAGCGTCTTTACGCAGTATTTT. Full variable domain (missing parts from reference TRBV2 and TRBJ2-3): EPEVTQTPSHQVTQMGQEVILRCVPISNHLYFYWYRQILGQKVEFLVSFYNNEISEKSEIFDDQFSVERPDGSNFTLKIRSTKLEDSAMYFCASSSGTSVFTQYFGPGTRLTVL.

The chain carries TRBV19 and TRBJ1-2; D is perhaps TRBD1 (6 bases). CDR1 is LNHDA, CDR2 SQIVND, per germline (reference sequence). The CDR3 covers 14 residues. V shed 3 bases and J shed 4 bases, with 12 bases lying between them. CDR3 residues: CASSIGQPFYGYTF. The DNA for the CDR3 is TGTGCCAGTAGTATTGGACAGCCTTTCTATGGCTACACCTTC. The full variable domain, completed using reference TRBV19 and TRBJ1-2, is DGGITQSPKYLFRKEGQNVTLSCEQNLNHDAMYWYRQDPGQGLRLIYYSQIVNDFQKGDIAEGYSVSREKKESFPLTVTSAQKNPTAFYLCASSIGQPFYGYTFGSGTRLTVV.

This chain joins TRBV28 and TRBJ1-1; unclear D gene. The CDR3 is made up of 14 amino acids. Germline lookup yields CDR1 MDHEN and CDR2 SYDVKM. Trimming left V 5 bases short and J 5 bases short, with 15 bases between. The CDR3 region has the DNA TGTGCCAGCAGTGAACACATGCCCCTGACTGAAGCTTTCTTT. Its translation is CASSEHMPLTEAFF.

The chain employs TRBV11-1 and TRBJ2-5; 11 positions agree with TRBD2. Germline loops: CDR1 SGHAT, CDR2 FQDESV (reference sequence). Trimming at V came to 5 bases and at J to 7 bases, leaving 15 bases not matched to a gene. The CDR3 runs 17 residues. Here the CDR3 reads CASSRGLAGAGGRTQYF. The CDR3 coding sequence is TGTGCCAGCAGCCGCGGACTAGCGGGTGCCGGGGGGCGGACCCAGTACTTC.

The gene calls are TRBV6-1 and TRBJ2-2; D is undetermined. CDR3 length: 14 amino acids. The germline V and J ends were trimmed by 7 bases and 0 bases, with 9 bases remaining between them. Germline CDR1 and CDR2: MNHNS and SASEGT. The CDR3 sequence: CASTTSSNTGELFF. DNA of the CDR3: TGTGCCAGCACGACGAGTTCGAACACCGGGGAGCTGTTTTTT.

The J gene is TRBJ1-2, the V gene TRBV7-2; D unclear. The CDR3 has 14 residues. With 2 bases removed from V and 0 bases from J, the gap between germline ends came to 7 bases. Germline CDR1 is SGHTA and CDR2 is FQGNSA. The CDR3 nucleotides read TGTGCCAGCAGCTTATTACAGACTAACTATGGCTACACCTTC. This codes for CASSLLQTNYGYTF.

The rearrangement links TRBV7-6 to TRBJ2-7; 8 bases align to TRBD2. This CDR3 region has 15 residues. Trimming cost V 3 bases and J 3 bases; bases outside gene matches: 7. From germline, CDR1 is SGHVS and CDR2 FNYEAQ. The CDR3 coding sequence is TGTGCCAGCAGCTTGGCGACTAGCGCAGTCTACGAGCAGTACTTC. This codes for CASSLATSAVYEQYF.

Many counts were recorded for this clone. The chain employs TRBV6-5 and TRBJ2-7; TRBD1 matches 7 bases. This CDR3 contains 14 residues. From germline, CDR1 is MNHEY and CDR2 SVGAGI. V shed 6 bases, J shed 4 bases, and the junction held 9 bases outside the gene matches. CDR3 region: CASRRQGPLYEQYF. CDR3 nucleotides: TGTGCCAGCAGACGACAGGGTCCCCTTTACGAGCAGTACTTC.

This rearrangement joins TRBV5-1 to TRBJ2-2, with D uncertain. There are 16 residues in the CDR3. V was pared by 5 bases and J by 0 bases, with 14 bases between. Germline CDR1 is SGHRS and CDR2 is YFSETQ. The CDR3 DNA follows: TGCGCCAGCAGTTCCTTGACGGCCGCGAACACCGGGGAGCTGTTTTTT. Amino acid sequence: CASSSLTAANTGELFF.

J is TRBJ1-2 and V is TRBV25-1; 10 nucleotides line up with TRBD1. The length of the CDR3 is 16 residues. Losses at the gene ends were 3 bases for V and 6 bases for J; bases not matched to a gene: 10. The germline V gene has CDR1 MGHDK and CDR2 SYGVNS. Here the CDR3 reads CASSDDVTGGADGYTF. The CDR3 nucleotides read TGTGCCAGCAGTGATGATGTGACAGGGGGCGCTGATGGCTACACCTTC.

The genes are TRBV27 and TRBJ2-7, with a tentative D call TRBD1 (6 bases). Trimming cost V 3 bases and J 3 bases, with 12 bases left between them. The CDR3 covers 14 residues. Germline V CDR1 and CDR2: MNHEY, SMNVEV (reference sequence). The CDR3: CASSLELGGYEQYF. The CDR3 DNA reads as TGTGCCAGCAGTTTGGAACTAGGGGGCTACGAGCAGTACTTC.

The chain employs TRBV19 and TRBJ1-5; 7 bases map to TRBD1. The CDR3 runs to 14 residues. The V gene's germline CDR1 is LNHDA and CDR2 SQIVND (reference sequence). J gave up 6 bases and V 5 bases, and 7 bases lay outside the gene matches. CDR3 bases: TGTGCCAGTAGTGTCCAGGGGGGGTTTCAGCCCCAGCATTTT. As protein: CASSVQGGFQPQHF. Supplemented by reference TRBV19 and TRBJ1-5, the full variable domain reads DGGITQSPKYLFRKEGQNVTLSCEQNLNHDAMYWYRQDPGQGLRLIYYSQIVNDFQKGDIAEGYSVSREKKESFPLTVTSAQKNPTAFYLCASSVQGGFQPQHFGDGTRLSIL.

The sample holds one count of this clone. The CDR3 spells CASSTGGQGGNQPQHF. DNA of the CDR3: TGTGCCAGCAGTACCGGCGGACAGGGGGGGAATCAGCCCCAGCATTTT. The chain carries TRBV28 and TRBJ1-5; 10 positions agree with TRBD1. Germline-derived CDR1 and CDR2 are MDHEN and SYDVKM. The J segment lost 4 bases and the V segment lost 5 bases, leaving 8 bases of the junction unmatched. This CDR3 has 16 amino acids.

The chain uses TRBV5-1 and TRBJ2-5; 8 bases are shared with TRBD1. This CDR3 spans 16 amino acids. Germline lookup yields CDR1 SGHRS and CDR2 YFSETQ. V dropped 4 bases and J dropped 1; count of bases not matched to a gene: 9. The CDR3 spells CASSPGQGTIQETQYF. The CDR3 DNA reads as TGCGCCAGCAGCCCTGGACAGGGAACGATCCAAGAGACCCAGTACTTC.

The V call is TRBV11-2, the J call TRBJ1-1; weak D call: TRBD1 (6 bases). With 5 bases removed from V and 5 bases from J, the gap between germline ends came to 15 bases. Germline V gene sequence: CDR1 SGHAT, CDR2 FQNNGV. This CDR3 region has 14 residues. Here the CDR3 DNA reads TGTGCCAGCAGCCTGACAGGTCGGGGAACTGAAGCTTTCTTT. Protein product: CASSLTGRGTEAFF.

This clone has a count of ten or more. The CDR3 spells CASSVDIGLREQYF. The CDR3 nucleotides read TGTGCCAGCAGTGTTGACATTGGTTTGAGGGAGCAGTACTTC. The J gene is TRBJ2-7, the V gene TRBV6-1; D is uncertain. V lost 4 bases and J 7 bases, leaving 17 bases between the germline ends. Germline-derived CDR1 and CDR2 are MNHNS and SASEGT. This CDR3 is built from 14 residues.

The gene calls are TRBV2 and TRBJ2-7; 9 bases are a match to TRBD2. In germline, CDR1 is SNHLY, CDR2 FYNNEI. The CDR3 is made up of 14 amino acids. V was clipped by 2 bases and J by 5 bases; unmatched bases: 4. This CDR3 is CASSESRGGHEQYF. The CDR3 DNA reads TGTGCCAGCAGTGAATCGCGGGGGGGCCACGAGCAGTACTTC.

The V and J genes are TRBV28 and TRBJ2-6; no reliable D call. Trimming left V 7 bases short and J 0 bases short, with 10 bases between. The CDR3 totals 15 residues. Germline-derived CDR1 and CDR2 are MDHEN and SYDVKM. The CDR3 reads CASTPTGSGANVLTF. In DNA form, the CDR3 reads TGTGCCAGCACTCCCACTGGCTCTGGGGCCAACGTCCTGACTTTC. Together with reference TRBV28 and TRBJ2-6, the CDR3 gives the full variable domain: DVKVTQSSRYLVKRTGEKVFLECVQDMDHENMFWYRQDPGLGLRLIYFSYDVKMKEKGDIPEGYSVSREKKERFSLILESASTNQTSMYLCASTPTGSGANVLTFGAGSRLTVL.